Listed below are T cell receptor beta chains from one sample, sequenced in a study of human T cells and chemical hapten exposure. Each CDR3 protein gets one entry after TCRdb re-called the RACE reads with MiXCR. The sample lists 70,000 to 100,000 distinct CDR3 sequences; 7.5% to 9% were seen once. Here the sequenced sample was whole blood, taken in connection with sensitization to the hapten diphenylcyclopropenone (DPC). These TCRs come from a woman between 25 and 40 years old with alopecia areata. Some clones in this sample may be carry-over from other donors' samples. Both conserved end residues are part of each CDR3. Fields, in order: CDR3 DNA, CDR3 protein, D gene, clone size, V gene, J gene. The D gene is left open where the match is weak. Clone size is stated in some rows and not others, as once, few, many or a class when expanded.

CDR3 DNA: TGTGCCAGCAGTCGCGGGGGGGCCACCGGGGAGCTGTTTTTT
CDR3 protein: CASSRGGATGELFF
D gene: TRBD2
clone size: many
V gene: TRBV2
J gene: TRBJ2-2

CDR3 DNA: TGCAGTGCTCTTATAGGGGGCCAAGAGACCCAGTACTTC
CDR3 protein: CSALIGGQETQYF
D gene: NA
clone size: many
V gene: TRBV20-1
J gene: TRBJ2-5

CDR3 DNA: TGTGCCAGCAGTGGGGTCGACAGGGGAGTAGGGCAGCCCCAGCATTTT
CDR3 protein: CASSGVDRGVGQPQHF
D gene: TRBD1
clone size: many
V gene: TRBV2
J gene: TRBJ1-5

CDR3 DNA: TGTGCCAGCAGCTTAGGGCGGGACAGAAAAGAGACCCAGTACTTC
CDR3 protein: CASSLGRDRKETQYF
D gene: NA
clone size: few
V gene: TRBV7-2
J gene: TRBJ2-5

CDR3 DNA: TGTGCCAGCAGTCCGCAGGGACGGGGCACTGGCTACACCTTC
CDR3 protein: CASSPQGRGTGYTF
D gene: NA
clone size: few
V gene: TRBV27
J gene: TRBJ1-2

CDR3 DNA: TGTGCCAGCAGCCTCTCGGGGGACGAGATCGAGCAGTACTTC
CDR3 protein: CASSLSGDEIEQYF
D gene: NA
clone size: NA
V gene: TRBV6-6
J gene: TRBJ2-7

CDR3 DNA: TGTGCCAGCTCACCATACAGTACTAACGAGCAGTACTTC
CDR3 protein: CASSPYSTNEQYF
D gene: NA
clone size: many
V gene: TRBV18
J gene: TRBJ2-7

CDR3 DNA: TGTGCCATCAGTGAGGGTTATTTCAATGGCTACACCTTC
CDR3 protein: CAISEGYFNGYTF
D gene: NA
clone size: many
V gene: TRBV10-3
J gene: TRBJ1-2

CDR3 DNA: TGTGCCAGCAGTTACGCTGGACTCGCCAACACTGAAGCTTTCTTT
CDR3 protein: CASSYAGLANTEAFF
D gene: NA
clone size: many
V gene: TRBV6-2/TRBV6-3
J gene: TRBJ1-1

CDR3 DNA: TGTGCCAGCAGCCGGGCCGGGACAGAACTCCACGAGCAGTACTTC
CDR3 protein: CASSRAGTELHEQYF
D gene: TRBD1
clone size: many
V gene: TRBV4-2
J gene: TRBJ2-7

CDR3 DNA: TGCAGCGTTAGGCAGCGGAGCAATCAGCCCCAGCATTTT
CDR3 protein: CSVRQRSNQPQHF
D gene: NA
clone size: many
V gene: TRBV29-1
J gene: TRBJ1-5

CDR3 DNA: TGTGCCAGCAGTGGGACAGGGCTCACTGAAGCTTTCTTT
CDR3 protein: CASSGTGLTEAFF
D gene: TRBD1
clone size: few
V gene: TRBV6-1
J gene: TRBJ1-1

CDR3 DNA: TGTGCCACACGCCAGGGGCAGGGGAGAGGAAACACCATATATTTT
CDR3 protein: CATRQGQGRGNTIYF
D gene: NA
clone size: few
V gene: TRBV6-5
J gene: TRBJ1-3

CDR3 DNA: TGTGCCAGCAGCGTAGGTCGGGGGGGCAGGGACATCAATGAGCAGTTCTTC
CDR3 protein: CASSVGRGGRDINEQFF
D gene: TRBD2
clone size: NA
V gene: TRBV9
J gene: TRBJ2-1

CDR3 DNA: TGCAGTGCCCGAGGCCAAAACACCGGGGAGCTGTTTTTT
CDR3 protein: CSARGQNTGELFF
D gene: NA
clone size: many
V gene: TRBV20-1
J gene: TRBJ2-2

CDR3 DNA: TGCGCCAGCAGCCCCCTAACAGGGCATGGCTACACCTTC
CDR3 protein: CASSPLTGHGYTF
D gene: NA
clone size: many
V gene: TRBV4-1
J gene: TRBJ1-2

CDR3 DNA: TGCAGTGCTAGACATAGCGGGGAAAGCTCCTACGAGCAGTACTTC
CDR3 protein: CSARHSGESSYEQYF
D gene: TRBD2
clone size: many
V gene: TRBV20-1
J gene: TRBJ2-7

CDR3 DNA: TGTGCCAGCAGTTTCGGCACCTTCAATGAGCAGTTCTTC
CDR3 protein: CASSFGTFNEQFF
D gene: NA
clone size: many
V gene: TRBV12-3/TRBV12-4
J gene: TRBJ2-1

CDR3 DNA: TGTGCCAGCACCCGGGACCGCAATCAGCCCCAGCATTTT
CDR3 protein: CASTRDRNQPQHF
D gene: NA
clone size: many
V gene: TRBV19
J gene: TRBJ1-5

CDR3 DNA: TGTGCCAGCAGCCAAGGGACGAGATCACCCCTCCACTTT
CDR3 protein: CASSQGTRSPLHF
D gene: NA
clone size: NA
V gene: TRBV3-1
J gene: TRBJ1-6

CDR3 DNA: TGCAGTGCTAGAAAGACTAGCGGGGGAGGTACCACTAGCACAGATACGCAGTATTTT
CDR3 protein: CSARKTSGGGTTSTDTQYF
D gene: TRBD2
clone size: many
V gene: TRBV20-1
J gene: TRBJ2-3

CDR3 DNA: TGTGCCAGCAGCCAACCAAACTACGAGCAGTACTTC
CDR3 protein: CASSQPNYEQYF
D gene: NA
clone size: NA
V gene: TRBV14
J gene: TRBJ2-7

CDR3 DNA: TGTGCCAGCAGTTCATATCAGGACATAATTAACACTGAAGCTTTCTTT
CDR3 protein: CASSSYQDIINTEAFF
D gene: NA
clone size: many
V gene: TRBV12-3/TRBV12-4
J gene: TRBJ1-1

CDR3 DNA: TGTGCCAGCACCTTGGGGAGGAACACTGAAGCTTTCTTT
CDR3 protein: CASTLGRNTEAFF
D gene: NA
clone size: many
V gene: TRBV12-3/TRBV12-4
J gene: TRBJ1-1

CDR3 DNA: TGTGCCAGCAGTTACTCCGGAGGGCAGGGTGATTATGGCTACACCTTC
CDR3 protein: CASSYSGGQGDYGYTF
D gene: NA
clone size: NA
V gene: TRBV6-6
J gene: TRBJ1-2

CDR3 DNA: TGCAGTGCGCGACAGGGACTATCTAACTATGGCTACACCTTC
CDR3 protein: CSARQGLSNYGYTF
D gene: TRBD1
clone size: many
V gene: TRBV20-1
J gene: TRBJ1-2

CDR3 DNA: TGTGCCAGCAGCCGTGAGTGTTGGAAGACCCAGTACTTC
CDR3 protein: CASSRECWKTQYF
D gene: NA
clone size: few
V gene: TRBV5-6
J gene: TRBJ2-5

CDR3 DNA: TGCAGTGCTGCCTCTAGCGGGGGGGCCAGGAGCACAGATATGCAGTATTTT
CDR3 protein: CSAASSGGARSTDMQYF
D gene: TRBD2
clone size: NA
V gene: TRBV20-1
J gene: TRBJ2-3